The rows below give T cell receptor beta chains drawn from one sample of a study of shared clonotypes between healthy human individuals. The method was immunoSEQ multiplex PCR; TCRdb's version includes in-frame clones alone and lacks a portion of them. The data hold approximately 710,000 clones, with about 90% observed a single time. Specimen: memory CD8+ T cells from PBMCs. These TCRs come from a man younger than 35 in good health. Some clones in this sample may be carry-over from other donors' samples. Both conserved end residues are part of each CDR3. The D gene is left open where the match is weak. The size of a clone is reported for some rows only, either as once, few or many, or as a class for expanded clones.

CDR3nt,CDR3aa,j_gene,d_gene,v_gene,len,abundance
TGTGCCAGCCGCCGCCCAGGGGACTCCTACGAGCAGTACTTC,CASRRPGDSYEQYF,TRBJ2-7,-,TRBV7-2,14,-
TGCGCCAGCAGCCGAGGAGGGGGGGGTTATAATTCACCCCTCCACTTT,CASSRGGGGYNSPLHF,TRBJ1-6,-,TRBV4-1,16,-
TGTGCCAGCAGCTTGGGAGACTATGGCTACACCTTC,CASSLGDYGYTF,TRBJ1-2,-,TRBV5-6,12,-
TGCAGCGTTGAATACACGGGGTTGTTCACAGATACGCAGTATTTT,CSVEYTGLFTDTQYF,TRBJ2-3,-,TRBV29-1,15,-
TGTGCCAGCAGCTTCGTCAGGGCAACCAAAAACATTCAGTACTTC,CASSFVRATKNIQYF,TRBJ2-4,-,TRBV7-9,15,few
TGTGCCAGCAGCCTTCCAGCGGGAGCCGCGGATGAGCAGTTCTTC,CASSLPAGAADEQFF,TRBJ2-1,TRBD2,TRBV5-4,15,-
TGTGCCAGCAGTTGGGAAGTGACTGAAGCTTTCTTT,CASSWEVTEAFF,TRBJ1-1,-,TRBV28,12,-
TGTGCCAGTAGGGGGAGGGCCCACGGAGAGACCCAGTACTTC,CASRGRAHGETQYF,TRBJ2-5,TRBD2,TRBV19,14,-
TGCAGCGTTCTCGGGGGCTCGGTCACCGGGGAGCTGTTTTTT,CSVLGGSVTGELFF,TRBJ2-2,-,TRBV29-1,14,-
TGTGCCAGCAGCCAAGGGGCTAGCGGACCCTACGAGCAGTACTTC,CASSQGASGPYEQYF,TRBJ2-7,TRBD2,TRBV4-2,15,-
TGCGCCAGCAGCTTGTCGGGAAGAGGCTACGAGCAGTACTTC,CASSLSGRGYEQYF,TRBJ2-7,-,TRBV5-1,14,-
TGCGCCAGCAGCCAAGTAAGCCTTGCCGAGCAGTTCTTC,CASSQVSLAEQFF,TRBJ2-1,-,TRBV4-3,13,-
TGTGCCAGCAACACACCGTGGGGACGGGGCTACACCTTC,CASNTPWGRGYTF,TRBJ1-2,-,TRBV28,13,-
TGCAGCGTCTCAGGGGGGCCGGAAACTAACTATGGCTACACCTTC,CSVSGGPETNYGYTF,TRBJ1-2,TRBD1,TRBV29-1,15,once
TGTGCCAGCAGCCAAAAAGGGTCCTACGAGCAGTACTTC,CASSQKGSYEQYF,TRBJ2-7,-,TRBV7-8,13,-
TGCGCCAGTTTCGCCGGGACTAGCGGGAGTTTCGGAGAGCTGTTTTTT,CASFAGTSGSFGELFF,TRBJ2-2,TRBD2,TRBV10-1,16,-
TGTGCCAGCAGCTTAGTGCTTCCGGGCCAAGAGACCCAGTACTTC,CASSLVLPGQETQYF,TRBJ2-5,-,TRBV7-8,15,once
TGTGCCAGCAGCTTCAGACTAGAACGGCTCACAGATACGCAGTATTTT,CASSFRLERLTDTQYF,TRBJ2-3,-,TRBV7-9,16,-
TGCGCCAGCAGTTTAGCAGGTGGAGAGCAGTACTTC,CASSLAGGEQYF,TRBJ2-7,-,TRBV4-1,12,-
TGTGCCTGGAGTGTGGGAGGGGGCACTGAAGCTTTCTTT,CAWSVGGGTEAFF,TRBJ1-1,-,TRBV30,13,few
TGTGCCAGCAGCTTCAGCAGGGACTATGGCTACACCTTC,CASSFSRDYGYTF,TRBJ1-2,-,TRBV11-2,13,-
TGTGCCAGCAGCCACGGACGAAGCGGGAGACTTAACAATGAGCAGTTCTTC,CASSHGRSGRLNNEQFF,TRBJ2-1,TRBD2,TRBV11-2,17,-
TGTGCCAGCAGCTTAATCGGGGGTAGCGGGAGTACAGATACGCAGTATTTT,CASSLIGGSGSTDTQYF,TRBJ2-3,TRBD2,TRBV7-3,17,once
TGTGCCAGCAGTGGGACAGACTCTGGAAACACCATATATTTT,CASSGTDSGNTIYF,TRBJ1-3,TRBD1,TRBV6-5,14,-
TGCGCCAGCAGCTTGGTGGGGGCCACTGAAGCTTTCTTT,CASSLVGATEAFF,TRBJ1-1,-,TRBV5-1,13,-
TGTGCCAGCAGTACTGTGGACAGGGGGAAGGAGACCCAGTACTTC,CASSTVDRGKETQYF,TRBJ2-5,TRBD1,TRBV28,15,-
TGCAGCGTGGCCCGAGAGGGCCGGGGATACAAAGAGACCCAGTACTTC,CSVAREGRGYKETQYF,TRBJ2-5,-,TRBV29-1,16,-
TGTGCCAGCAGCCCCCGACTAGCTCCGAGCTCCTACAATGAGCAGTTCTTC,CASSPRLAPSSYNEQFF,TRBJ2-1,TRBD2,TRBV7-6,17,-
TGCGCCAGCAGCCAAGACGGCTGGACAGGGATTGATAGGGGAGAGACCCAGTACTTC,CASSQDGWTGIDRGETQYF,TRBJ2-5,TRBD1,TRBV4-3,19,-
TGTGCCAGTCAATTCAGACCGCTGGACGGCTACACCTTC,CASQFRPLDGYTF,TRBJ1-2,-,TRBV19,13,-
TGTGCCAGCAGCCAAGGAAGGGGGGCCGCTAACTATGGCTACACCTTC,CASSQGRGAANYGYTF,TRBJ1-2,-,TRBV14,16,-
TGTGCCTCGGACAGGGGTCCCTACGAGCAGTACTTC,CASDRGPYEQYF,TRBJ2-7,TRBD1,TRBV30,12,-
TGTGCCAGCAGTTTATATCTTCCGGGCAACACTGAAGCTTTCTTT,CASSLYLPGNTEAFF,TRBJ1-1,-,TRBV27,15,-
TGCGCCAGCAGCCCTAGCGGGGCAGCCAAAAACATTCAGTACTTC,CASSPSGAAKNIQYF,TRBJ2-4,TRBD2,TRBV4-1,15,-
TGTGCCACCAGCAGAGGTGGTGGCAATCAGCCCCAGCATTTT,CATSRGGGNQPQHF,TRBJ1-5,-,TRBV15,14,-
TGTGCCAGCCGGGGACTAGCGGGAGGAAATGAGCAGTTCTTC,CASRGLAGGNEQFF,TRBJ2-1,TRBD2,TRBV28,14,-
TGTGCCAGTAGTATATTGTCGACTCCAAGAGATGAGCAGTTCTTC,CASSILSTPRDEQFF,TRBJ2-1,-,TRBV19,15,-
TGTGCCAGTAGAGGAGGCGGGAGCAATCAGCCCCAGCATTTT,CASRGGGSNQPQHF,TRBJ1-5,-,TRBV19,14,-
TGCAGCGTTGACAGGGGCTACGAGCAGTACTTC,CSVDRGYEQYF,TRBJ2-7,-,TRBV29-1,11,-
TGTGCCAGCTGCGGACGGGTTGTTCGGGACACTGAAGCTTTCTTT,CASCGRVVRDTEAFF,TRBJ1-1,-,TRBV21-1,15,-
TGCAGCGGCCGAGCCGGGACGGTGAACACTGAAGCTTTCTTT,CSGRAGTVNTEAFF,TRBJ1-1,-,TRBV29-1,14,-